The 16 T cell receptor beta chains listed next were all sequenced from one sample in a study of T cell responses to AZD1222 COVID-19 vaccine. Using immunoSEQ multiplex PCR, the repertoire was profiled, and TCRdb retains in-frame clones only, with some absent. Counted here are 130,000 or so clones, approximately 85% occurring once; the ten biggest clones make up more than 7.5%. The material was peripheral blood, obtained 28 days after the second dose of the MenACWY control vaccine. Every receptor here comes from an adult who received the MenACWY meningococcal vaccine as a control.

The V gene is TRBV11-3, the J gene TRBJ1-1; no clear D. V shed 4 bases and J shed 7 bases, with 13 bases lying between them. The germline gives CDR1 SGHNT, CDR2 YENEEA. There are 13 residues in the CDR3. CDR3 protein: CASSSSRAGEAFF. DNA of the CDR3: TGTGCCAGCAGCTCTTCAAGGGCCGGTGAAGCTTTCTTT.

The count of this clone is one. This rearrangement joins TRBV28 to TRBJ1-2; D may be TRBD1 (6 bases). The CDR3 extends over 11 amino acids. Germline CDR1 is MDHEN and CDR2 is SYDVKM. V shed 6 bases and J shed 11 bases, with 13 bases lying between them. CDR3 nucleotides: TGTGCCAGCAGCCCCAGACAGGAGTACACCTTC. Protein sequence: CASSPRQEYTF.

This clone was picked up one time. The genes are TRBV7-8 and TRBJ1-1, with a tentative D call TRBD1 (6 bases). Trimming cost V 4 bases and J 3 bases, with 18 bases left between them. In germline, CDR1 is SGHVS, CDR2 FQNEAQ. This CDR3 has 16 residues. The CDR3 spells CASSSNPTGLHTEAFF. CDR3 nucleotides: TGTGCCAGCAGCTCAAATCCCACAGGGTTGCACACTGAAGCTTTCTTT.

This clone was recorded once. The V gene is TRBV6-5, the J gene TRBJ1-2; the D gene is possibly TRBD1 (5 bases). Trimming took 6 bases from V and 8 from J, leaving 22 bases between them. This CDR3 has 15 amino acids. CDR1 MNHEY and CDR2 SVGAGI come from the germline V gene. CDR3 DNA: TGTGCCAGCAGCCTACCGGGACTCCAAGTAGAGGGCTACACCTTC. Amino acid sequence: CASSLPGLQVEGYTF.

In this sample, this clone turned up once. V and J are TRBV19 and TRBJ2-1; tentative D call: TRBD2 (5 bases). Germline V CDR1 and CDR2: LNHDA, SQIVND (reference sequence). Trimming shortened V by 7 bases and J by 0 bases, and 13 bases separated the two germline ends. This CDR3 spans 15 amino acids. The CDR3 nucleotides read TGTGCCAGTACGACGCGCGGGCCCTCCTACAATGAGCAGTTCTTC. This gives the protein CASTTRGPSYNEQFF.

The CDR3 bases are TGTGCCAGCAGTTATACCTTGACAGGGGGAGCATATGGCTACACCTTC. It is translated as CASSYTLTGGAYGYTF. The chain couples TRBV6-5 to TRBJ1-2, with 9 bases matching TRBD1. V dropped 3 bases and J dropped 5; count of bases not matched to a gene: 10. CDR3 length: 16 residues. The germline V gene encodes CDR1 MNHEY and CDR2 SVGAGI.

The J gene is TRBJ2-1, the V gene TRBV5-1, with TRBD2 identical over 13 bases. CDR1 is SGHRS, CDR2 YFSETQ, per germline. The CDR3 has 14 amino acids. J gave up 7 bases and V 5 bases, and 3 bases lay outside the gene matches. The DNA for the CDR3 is TGCGCCAGCAGAGGACTAGCGGGAGAAAATGAGCAGTTCTTC. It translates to CASRGLAGENEQFF.

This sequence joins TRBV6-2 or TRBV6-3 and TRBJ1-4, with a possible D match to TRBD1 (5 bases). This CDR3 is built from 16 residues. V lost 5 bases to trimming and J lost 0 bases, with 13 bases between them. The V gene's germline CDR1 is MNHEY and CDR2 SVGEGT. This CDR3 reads CASSRHLGATNEKLFF. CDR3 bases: TGTGCCAGCAGTCGCCACTTAGGGGCAACTAATGAAAAACTGTTTTTT.

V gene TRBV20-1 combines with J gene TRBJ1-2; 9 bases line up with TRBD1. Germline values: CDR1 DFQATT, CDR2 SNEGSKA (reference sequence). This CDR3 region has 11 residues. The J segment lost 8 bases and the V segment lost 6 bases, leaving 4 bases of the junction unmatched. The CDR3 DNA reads TGCAGTGCCGGGGACAGGGAGGGCTACACCTTC. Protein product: CSAGDREGYTF.

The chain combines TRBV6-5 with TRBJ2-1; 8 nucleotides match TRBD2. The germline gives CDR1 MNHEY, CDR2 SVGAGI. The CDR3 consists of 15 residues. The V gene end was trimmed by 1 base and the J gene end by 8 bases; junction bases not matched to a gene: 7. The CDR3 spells CASSYFGRGGDEQFF. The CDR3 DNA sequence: TGTGCCAGCAGTTACTTCGGGAGGGGTGGGGATGAGCAGTTCTTC.

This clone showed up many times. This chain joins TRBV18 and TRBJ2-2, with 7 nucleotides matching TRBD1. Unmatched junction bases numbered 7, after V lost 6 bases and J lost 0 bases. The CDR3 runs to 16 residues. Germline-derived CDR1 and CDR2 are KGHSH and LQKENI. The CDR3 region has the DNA TGTGCCAGCTCCGGGACAGACCGCGCGAACACCGGGGAGCTGTTTTTT. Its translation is CASSGTDRANTGELFF.

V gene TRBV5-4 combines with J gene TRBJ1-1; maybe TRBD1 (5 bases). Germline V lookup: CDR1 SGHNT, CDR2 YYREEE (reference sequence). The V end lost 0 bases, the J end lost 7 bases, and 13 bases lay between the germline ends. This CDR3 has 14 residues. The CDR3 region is CASSLAIPTDEAFF. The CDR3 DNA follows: TGTGCCAGCAGCTTGGCGATTCCGACAGATGAAGCTTTCTTT.

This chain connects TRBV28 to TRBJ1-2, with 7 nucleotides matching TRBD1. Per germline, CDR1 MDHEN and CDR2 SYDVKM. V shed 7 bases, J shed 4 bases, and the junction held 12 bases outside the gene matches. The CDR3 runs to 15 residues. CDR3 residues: CASTSPGTESYGYTF. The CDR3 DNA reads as TGTGCCAGCACTTCCCCCGGGACAGAGAGCTATGGCTACACCTTC.

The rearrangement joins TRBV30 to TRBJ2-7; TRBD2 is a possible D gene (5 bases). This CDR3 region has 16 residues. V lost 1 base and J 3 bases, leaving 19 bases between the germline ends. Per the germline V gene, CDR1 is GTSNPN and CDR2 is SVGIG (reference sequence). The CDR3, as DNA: TGTGCCTGGAGTGGACATGGGAGACGAACTATCTACGAGCAGTACGTC. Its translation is CAWSGHGRRTIYEQYV.

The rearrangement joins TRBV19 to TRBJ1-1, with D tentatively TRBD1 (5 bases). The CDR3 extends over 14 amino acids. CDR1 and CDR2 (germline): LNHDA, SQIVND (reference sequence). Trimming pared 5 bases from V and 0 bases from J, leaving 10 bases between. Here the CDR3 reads CASSLQAMNTEAFF. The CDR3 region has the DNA TGTGCCAGTAGTTTACAGGCTATGAACACTGAAGCTTTCTTT. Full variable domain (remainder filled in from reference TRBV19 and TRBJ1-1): DGGITQSPKYLFRKEGQNVTLSCEQNLNHDAMYWYRQDPGQGLRLIYYSQIVNDFQKGDIAEGYSVSREKKESFPLTVTSAQKNPTAFYLCASSLQAMNTEAFFGQGTRLTVV.

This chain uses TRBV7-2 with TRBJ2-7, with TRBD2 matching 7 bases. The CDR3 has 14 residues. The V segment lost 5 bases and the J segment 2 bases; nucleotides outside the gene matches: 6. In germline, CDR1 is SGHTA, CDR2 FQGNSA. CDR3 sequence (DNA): TGTGCCAGCAGCGGTGCGGGGGACGCCTACGAGCAGTACTTC. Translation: CASSGAGDAYEQYF.